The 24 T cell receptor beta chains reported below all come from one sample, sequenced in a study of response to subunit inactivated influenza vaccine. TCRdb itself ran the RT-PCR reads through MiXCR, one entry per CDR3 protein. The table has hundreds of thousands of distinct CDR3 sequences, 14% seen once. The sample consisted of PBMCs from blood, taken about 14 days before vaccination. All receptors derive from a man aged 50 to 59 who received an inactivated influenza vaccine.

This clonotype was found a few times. The CDR3 nucleotides are TGTGCCAGCAGTTTAGTCCGGACAGGGGGCTACAATGAGCAGTTCTTC. Translated: CASSLVRTGGYNEQFF. The genes are TRBV12-3 or TRBV12-4 and TRBJ2-1; 10 bases map to TRBD1. CDR3 length: 16 amino acids. The J segment lost 3 bases and the V segment lost 1 base, leaving 3 bases of the junction unmatched.

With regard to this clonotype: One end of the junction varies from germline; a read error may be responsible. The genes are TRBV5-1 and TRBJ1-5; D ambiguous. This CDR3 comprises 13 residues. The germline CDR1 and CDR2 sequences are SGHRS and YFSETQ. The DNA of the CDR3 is TGCGCCAGCAGCTTGGACGCCAATCACCCCCAGCATTTT. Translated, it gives CASSLDANHPQHF.

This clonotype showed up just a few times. The CDR3 bases are TGTGCCAGCAAGACAAATAGCGGAGTGAGACAAGAGACCCAGTACTTC. It yields the protein CASKTNSGVRQETQYF. The chain couples TRBV6-1 to TRBJ2-5, with D possibly TRBD2 on 6 matching bases. This CDR3 spans 16 amino acids. Trimming stripped 7 bases from V and 2 bases from J, with 20 bases between. The germline gives CDR1 MNHNS, CDR2 SASEGT.

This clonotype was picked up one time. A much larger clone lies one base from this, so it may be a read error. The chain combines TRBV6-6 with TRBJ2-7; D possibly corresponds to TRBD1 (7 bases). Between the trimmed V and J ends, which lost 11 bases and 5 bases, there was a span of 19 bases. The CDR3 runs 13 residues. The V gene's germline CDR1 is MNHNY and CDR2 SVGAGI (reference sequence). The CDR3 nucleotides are TGTGCCTCCAGTACAGGGGAGGCCGACGAGCAGTACTTC. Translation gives CASSTGEADEQYF.

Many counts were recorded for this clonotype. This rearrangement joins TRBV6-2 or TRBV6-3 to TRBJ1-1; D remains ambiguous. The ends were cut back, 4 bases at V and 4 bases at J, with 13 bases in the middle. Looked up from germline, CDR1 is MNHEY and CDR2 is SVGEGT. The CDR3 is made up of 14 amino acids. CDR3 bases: TGTGCCAGCAGTTTAGAGGTGGTGGGCACTGAAGCTTTCTTT. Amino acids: CASSLEVVGTEAFF.

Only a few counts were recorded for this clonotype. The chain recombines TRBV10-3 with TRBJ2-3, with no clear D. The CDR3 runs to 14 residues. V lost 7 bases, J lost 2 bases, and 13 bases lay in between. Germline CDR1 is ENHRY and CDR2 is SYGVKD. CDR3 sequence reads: CAINLQGPTDTQYF. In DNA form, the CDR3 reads TGTGCCATCAACTTACAAGGGCCCACAGATACGCAGTATTTT.

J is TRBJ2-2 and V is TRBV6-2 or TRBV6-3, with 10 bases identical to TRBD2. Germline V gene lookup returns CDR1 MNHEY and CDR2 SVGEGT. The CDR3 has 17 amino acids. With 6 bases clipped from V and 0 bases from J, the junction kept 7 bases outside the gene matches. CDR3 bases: TGTGCCAGCAGCCCTCTAGCGGGAGATGCGAACACCGGGGAGCTGTTTTTT. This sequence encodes CASSPLAGDANTGELFF.

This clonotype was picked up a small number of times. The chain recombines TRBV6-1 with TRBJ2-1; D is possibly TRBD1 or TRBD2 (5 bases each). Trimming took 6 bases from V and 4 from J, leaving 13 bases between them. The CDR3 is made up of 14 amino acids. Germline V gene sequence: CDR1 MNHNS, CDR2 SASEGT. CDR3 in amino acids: CASRGDIRYNEQFF. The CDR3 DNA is TGTGCCAGCAGGGGGGATATAAGATACAATGAGCAGTTCTTC.

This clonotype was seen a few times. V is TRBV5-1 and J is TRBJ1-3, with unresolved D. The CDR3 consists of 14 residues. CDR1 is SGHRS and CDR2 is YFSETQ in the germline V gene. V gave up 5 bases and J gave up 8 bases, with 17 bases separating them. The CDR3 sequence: CASREGQPGDTIYF. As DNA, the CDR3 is TGCGCCAGCAGGGAAGGGCAACCTGGCGACACCATATATTTT.

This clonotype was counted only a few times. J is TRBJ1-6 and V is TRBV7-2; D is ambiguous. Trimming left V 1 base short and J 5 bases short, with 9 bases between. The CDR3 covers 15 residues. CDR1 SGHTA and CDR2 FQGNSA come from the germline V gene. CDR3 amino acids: CASSLVRVNNSPLHF. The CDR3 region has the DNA TGTGCCAGCAGCTTAGTTAGGGTTAATAATTCACCCCTCCACTTT.

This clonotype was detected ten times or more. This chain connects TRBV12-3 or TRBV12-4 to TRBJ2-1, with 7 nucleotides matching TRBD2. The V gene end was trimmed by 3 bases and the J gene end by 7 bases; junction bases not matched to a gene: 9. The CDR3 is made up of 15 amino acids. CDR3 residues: CASSLSSQGGNEQFF. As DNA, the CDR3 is TGTGCCAGCAGTTTGTCGTCCCAGGGAGGGAATGAGCAGTTCTTC.

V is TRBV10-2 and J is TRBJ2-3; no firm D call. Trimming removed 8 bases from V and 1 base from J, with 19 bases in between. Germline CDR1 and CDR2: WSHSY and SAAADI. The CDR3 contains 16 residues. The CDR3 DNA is TGCGCCAGCCAAGTAGCCCCATTGTCTCGCACAGATACGCAGTATTTT. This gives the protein CASQVAPLSRTDTQYF.

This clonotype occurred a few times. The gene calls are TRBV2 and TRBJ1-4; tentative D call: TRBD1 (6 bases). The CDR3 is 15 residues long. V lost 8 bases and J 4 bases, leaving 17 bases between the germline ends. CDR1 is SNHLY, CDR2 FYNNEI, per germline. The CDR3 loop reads CASHPQGSSNEKLFF. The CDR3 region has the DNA TGTGCCAGCCACCCCCAGGGGTCTAGTAATGAAAAACTGTTTTTT.

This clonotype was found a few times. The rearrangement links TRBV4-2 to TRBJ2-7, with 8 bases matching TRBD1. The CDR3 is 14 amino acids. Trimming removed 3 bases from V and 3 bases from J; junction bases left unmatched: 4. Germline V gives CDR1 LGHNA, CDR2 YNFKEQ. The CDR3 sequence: CASSQDRVDYEQYF. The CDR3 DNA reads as TGTGCCAGCAGCCAGGACAGGGTCGACTACGAGCAGTACTTC.

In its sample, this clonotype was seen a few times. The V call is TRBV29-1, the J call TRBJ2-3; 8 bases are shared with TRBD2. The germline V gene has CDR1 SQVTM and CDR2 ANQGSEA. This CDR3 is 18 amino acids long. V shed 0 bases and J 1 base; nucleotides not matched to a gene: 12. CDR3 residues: CSVEDQWAGTRRTDTQYF. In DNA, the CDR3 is TGCAGCGTTGAAGATCAATGGGCCGGGACTAGACGCACAGATACGCAGTATTTT.

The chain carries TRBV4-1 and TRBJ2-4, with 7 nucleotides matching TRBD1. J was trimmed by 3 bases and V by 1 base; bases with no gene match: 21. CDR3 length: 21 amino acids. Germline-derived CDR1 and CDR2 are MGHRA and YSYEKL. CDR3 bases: TGCGCCAGCAGCCAAGGGGTGTTTAGGGTACAGGGGTCGTCTGTCAAAAACATTCAGTACTTC. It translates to CASSQGVFRVQGSSVKNIQYF.

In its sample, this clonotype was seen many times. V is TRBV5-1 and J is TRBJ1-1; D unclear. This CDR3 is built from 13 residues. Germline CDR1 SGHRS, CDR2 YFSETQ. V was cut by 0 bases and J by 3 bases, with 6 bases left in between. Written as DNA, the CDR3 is TGCGCCAGCAGCTTGGGGGCAGACACTGAAGCTTTCTTT. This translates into CASSLGADTEAFF.

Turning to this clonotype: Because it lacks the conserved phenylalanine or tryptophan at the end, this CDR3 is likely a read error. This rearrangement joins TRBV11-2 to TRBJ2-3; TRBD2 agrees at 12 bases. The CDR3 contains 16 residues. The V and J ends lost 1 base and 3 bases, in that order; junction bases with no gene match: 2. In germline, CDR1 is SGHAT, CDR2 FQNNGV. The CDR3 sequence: CASSLVTSGGTDTQYS. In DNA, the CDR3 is TGTGCCAGCAGCTTAGTAACTAGCGGGGGGACAGATACGCAGTATTCT.

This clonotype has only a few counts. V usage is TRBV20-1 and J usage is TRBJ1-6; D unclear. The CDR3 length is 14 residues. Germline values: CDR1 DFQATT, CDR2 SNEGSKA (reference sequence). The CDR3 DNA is TGCAGCCCGGACGCCAATGTCTATAATTCACCCCTCCACTTT. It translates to CSPDANVYNSPLHF.

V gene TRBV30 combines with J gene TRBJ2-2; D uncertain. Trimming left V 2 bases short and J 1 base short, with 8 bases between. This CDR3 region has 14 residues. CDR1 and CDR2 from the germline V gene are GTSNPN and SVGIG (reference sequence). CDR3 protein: CAWSLLGNTGELFF. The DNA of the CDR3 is TGTGCCTGGAGTTTGCTGGGGAACACCGGGGAGCTGTTTTTT.

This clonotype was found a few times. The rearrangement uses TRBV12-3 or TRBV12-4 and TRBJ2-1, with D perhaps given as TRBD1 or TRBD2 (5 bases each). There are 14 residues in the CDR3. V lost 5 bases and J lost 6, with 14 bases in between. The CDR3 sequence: CASSPTGRINEQFF. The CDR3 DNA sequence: TGTGCCAGCAGTCCCACGGGACGGATCAATGAGCAGTTCTTC.

This CDR3 is CASSLSPGQGEAGELFF. CDR3 DNA: TGTGCCAGCAGCTTGTCTCCGGGACAGGGCGAGGCCGGGGAGCTGTTTTTT. The chain couples TRBV5-5 to TRBJ2-2, with TRBD1 matching 9 bases. V shed 1 base and J 6 bases; nucleotides not matched to a gene: 10. The CDR3 length is 17 residues. Per the germline V gene, CDR1 is SGHKS and CDR2 is YYEKEE (reference sequence).

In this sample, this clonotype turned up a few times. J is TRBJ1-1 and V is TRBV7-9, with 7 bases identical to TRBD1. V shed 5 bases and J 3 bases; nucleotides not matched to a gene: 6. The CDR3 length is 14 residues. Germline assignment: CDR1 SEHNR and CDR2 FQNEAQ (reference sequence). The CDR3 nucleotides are TGTGCCAGCAGCAAAGAAGGGGGCCACACTGAAGCTTTCTTT. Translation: CASSKEGGHTEAFF.

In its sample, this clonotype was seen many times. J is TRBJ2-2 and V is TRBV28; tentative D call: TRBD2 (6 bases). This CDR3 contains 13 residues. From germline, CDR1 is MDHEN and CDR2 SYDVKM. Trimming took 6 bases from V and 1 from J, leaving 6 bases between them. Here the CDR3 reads CASRGGNTGELFF. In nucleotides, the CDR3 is TGTGCCAGCAGGGGGGGGAACACCGGGGAGCTGTTTTTT.